Listed below are T cell receptor beta chains from one sample, sequenced in a study of control samples from healthy donors and cancer patients. Produced via immunoSEQ multiplex PCR; TCRdb's table is partial and in-frame only. The sample holds over 200,000 clones, around 80% seen once. Sequencing was performed on PBMCs. The receptors derive from a woman aged 55-70 years with lung cancer. Each CDR3 is given with its conserved first and last residue. D genes are given only for firm matches. Only part of the rows carry a size: once, few, many, or a class if the clone is expanded.

v_gene	j_gene	abundance	d_gene	CDR3nt	CDR3aa
TRBV28	TRBJ2-1	few	-	TGTGCCAGCAGTTTCTCTGGGGGGAGCTCCTACAATGAGCAGTTCTTC	CASSFSGGSSYNEQFF
TRBV6-5	TRBJ1-2	-	-	TGTGCCAGCACCACCTACGGCGGGGCCTACGACTACACCTTC	CASTTYGGAYDYTF
TRBV11-2	TRBJ1-4	-	TRBD1	TGTGCCAGCAGGGAGGCAGGGGGCAATGAAAAACTGTTTTTT	CASREAGGNEKLFF
TRBV19	TRBJ1-5	-	-	TGTGCCAGTAGTCCACCCGGCTATCAGCCCCAGCATTTT	CASSPPGYQPQHF
TRBV5-5	TRBJ1-1	-	-	TGTGCCAGCAGCATACAGGGTCCGAACACTGAAGCTTTCTTT	CASSIQGPNTEAFF
TRBV10-2	TRBJ1-1	-	-	TGCGCCAGCAGTGAAGGCAGAGTGAACACTGAAGCTTTCTTT	CASSEGRVNTEAFF
TRBV7-9	TRBJ1-5	once	-	TGTGCCAGCAGCCCCCTTGGCGGAGAGAATCAGCCCCAGCATTTT	CASSPLGGENQPQHF
TRBV9	TRBJ1-3	-	TRBD1	TGTGCCAGCAGCGTAAGGGGGGACAGGGGCCCTGGAAACACCATATATTTT	CASSVRGDRGPGNTIYF
TRBV6-4	TRBJ2-3	-	-	TGTGCCAGCAGCAGACGGGTCACAGATACGCAGTATTTT	CASSRRVTDTQYF
TRBV5-1	TRBJ2-2	-	TRBD2	TGCGCCAGCAGCTTGGCCACGGGAGGGGCCGGGGAGCTGTTTTTT	CASSLATGGAGELFF
TRBV12-3/TRBV12-4	TRBJ2-7	-	-	TGTGCCAGCAGTTTGGGCCCAAAGACTTGCATCTTC	CASSLGPKTCIF
TRBV2	TRBJ1-5	few	-	TGTGCCAGCAGTGGACTGGACAAAGATCAGCCCCAGCATTTT	CASSGLDKDQPQHF
TRBV2	TRBJ1-5	-	-	TGTGCCAGCAGTGAACCTGCTCAGCCCCAGCATTTT	CASSEPAQPQHF
TRBV3-1/TRBV3-2	TRBJ1-2	-	TRBD1	TGTGCCAGCAGCCAAGGGCAGGGGGCTAATGGCTACACCTTC	CASSQGQGANGYTF
TRBV28	TRBJ2-3	-	TRBD2	TGTGCCAGCAGTCTTAGCGGGGCTAGCACAGATACGCAGTATTTT	CASSLSGASTDTQYF
TRBV5-1	TRBJ2-2	-	-	TGCGCCAGCAGTATGACCGGGGAGCTGTTTTTT	CASSMTGELFF
TRBV12-3/TRBV12-4	TRBJ1-1	-	-	TGTGCCAGCAGCCCCGTTATGGGCACTGAAGCTTTCTTT	CASSPVMGTEAFF
TRBV2	TRBJ1-5	-	-	TGTGCCAGCAGCGGAAGAACGGACGGCGACAATCAGCCCCAGCATTTT	CASSGRTDGDNQPQHF
TRBV9	TRBJ2-1	-	-	TGTGCCAGCAGCGAATCCACATGGAGCTCCTACAATGAGCAGTTCTTC	CASSESTWSSYNEQFF
TRBV9	TRBJ1-4	-	TRBD1	TGTGCCAGCAGCACTCGAACAGGGGGCGTTGAAAAACTGTTTTTT	CASSTRTGGVEKLFF
TRBV6-6	TRBJ2-6	-	-	TGTGCCACTGGGGACCTTGGCTCTGGGGCCAACGTCCTGACTTTC	CATGDLGSGANVLTF
TRBV14	TRBJ1-6	-	-	TGTGCCAGCAGACAAGGGGATTCACCCCTCCACTTT	CASRQGDSPLHF
TRBV6-6	TRBJ2-1	-	-	TGTGCCAGCACCCCAGGGGTAAGGAGCTCCTACAATGAGCAGTTCTTC	CASTPGVRSSYNEQFF
TRBV5-1	TRBJ2-1	-	-	TGCGCCAGCAGCTTGCTTCCAAACGGTGAGCAGTTCTTC	CASSLLPNGEQFF
TRBV5-1	TRBJ2-7	-	-	TGCGCCAGCAGCGCTGGACTGTCCTACGAGCAGTACTTC	CASSAGLSYEQYF
TRBV3-1/TRBV3-2	TRBJ2-1	few	-	TGTGCCAGCAGCCAAGACAGAGAGCAGTTCTTC	CASSQDREQFF
TRBV5-4	TRBJ2-5	-	TRBD2	TGTGCCAGCAGCGGAGCGGGAGTAGAGACCCAGTACTTC	CASSGAGVETQYF
TRBV28	TRBJ2-2	-	TRBD2	TGTGCCAGCAGTTTGGGAGGGACGGCCGGGGAGCTGTTTTTT	CASSLGGTAGELFF
TRBV7-2	TRBJ2-7	-	-	TGTGCCAGCAGCTCCCTCGGGGCTTCCTACGAGCAGTACTTC	CASSSLGASYEQYF
TRBV5-6	TRBJ1-1	-	TRBD1	TGTGCCAGCAGCTTGGGTGCTCCGGGACAGGGCTTCTTT	CASSLGAPGQGFF
TRBV7-9	TRBJ2-1	-	-	TGTGCCAGCAGTTTACCACTGGGGCCCTTCAATGAGCAGTTCTTC	CASSLPLGPFNEQFF
TRBV10-3	TRBJ2-7	few	-	TGTGCCATCAGTGAGTCGAGTGGGCTTCTAGGGAGAGAGCAGTACTTC	CAISESSGLLGREQYF
TRBV9	TRBJ2-7	-	-	TGTGCCAGCAGCTCGGGACCCAGCTCCTACGAGCAGTACTTC	CASSSGPSSYEQYF
TRBV11-2	TRBJ1-1	-	-	TGTGCCAGCAGCCCGACGGACGTCTTGAACACTGAAGCTTTCTTT	CASSPTDVLNTEAFF
TRBV7-2	TRBJ1-1	-	-	TGTGCCAGCAGCAGGTTAGGGTCTTACACTGAAGCTTTCTTT	CASSRLGSYTEAFF
TRBV7-9	TRBJ1-2	-	TRBD1	TGTGCCAGCAGCTCTCGACAGGGGACCTATGGCTACACCTTC	CASSSRQGTYGYTF
TRBV6-2/TRBV6-3	TRBJ2-1	-	-	TGTGCCAGCAGTGCTTACAGGGTCGGCAATGAGCAGTTCTTC	CASSAYRVGNEQFF
TRBV2	TRBJ2-3	-	TRBD2	TGTGCCATCCCCTTGGGAGCTAGCGGGGGGTTCGATACGCAGTATTTT	CAIPLGASGGFDTQYF
TRBV2	TRBJ1-5	-	TRBD1	TGTGCCAGCATGGGGACAGGGATTGGCAATCAGCCCCAGCATTTT	CASMGTGIGNQPQHF
TRBV24-1	TRBJ1-2	-	-	TGTGCCACCAGTGATTCATTCCACCTCCTGGATGGCTACACCTTC	CATSDSFHLLDGYTF
TRBV7-9	TRBJ2-7	-	-	TGTGCCAGCAGCCGTTCCGGGACGGCGGCCTACGAGCAGTACTTC	CASSRSGTAAYEQYF
TRBV5-5	TRBJ1-3	-	TRBD1	TGTGCCAGCAGCTTCGGCAGGGGGGCCAGTCGAGGAAACACCATATATTTT	CASSFGRGASRGNTIYF
TRBV3-1/TRBV3-2	TRBJ2-5	-	TRBD2	TGTGCCAGCAGCCCCCTTGGTAGCGGGGGGTCACAAGAGACCCAGTACTTC	CASSPLGSGGSQETQYF
TRBV27	TRBJ2-7	-	-	TGTGCCAGCACCCATCGGCCGGGCCCTACCTACGAGCAGTACTTC	CASTHRPGPTYEQYF
TRBV5-1	TRBJ1-5	-	TRBD1	TGCGCCAGCAGCCAGGGGCCCGACAGGGGCGATCAGCCCCAGCATTTT	CASSQGPDRGDQPQHF
TRBV28	TRBJ1-5	-	-	TGTGCCAGCAGTTCTCAGGGTCAGCCCCAGCATTTT	CASSSQGQPQHF
TRBV4-2	TRBJ1-1	-	-	TGTGCCAGCAGCCTGGGACCTCTGAACACTGAAGCTTTCTTT	CASSLGPLNTEAFF
TRBV24-1	TRBJ2-5	-	-	TGTGCCACCAGTGATTCCCTATATCCGGGCTGGGAGACCCAGTACTTC	CATSDSLYPGWETQYF
TRBV2	TRBJ1-2	few	-	TGTGCCACCGCGGGAGGGTCCTCCTATGGCTACACCTTC	CATAGGSSYGYTF
TRBV18	TRBJ1-5	-	-	TGTGCCAGCTCACCTCTGCAAAGGAGCAATCAGCCCCAGCATTTT	CASSPLQRSNQPQHF
TRBV19	TRBJ2-3	-	-	TGTGCCAGCAGACCGGGACAAGGGACAGATACGCAGTATTTT	CASRPGQGTDTQYF
TRBV6-5	TRBJ2-5	-	-	TGTGCCAGCAGCACAGGACAGGCCGCGGGGGAGACCCAGTACTTC	CASSTGQAAGETQYF
TRBV19	TRBJ1-4	-	TRBD1	TGTGCCAGTAGTTCTCCGGGACAGGCTAATGAAAAACTGTTTTTT	CASSSPGQANEKLFF
TRBV5-1	TRBJ2-2	once	TRBD2	TGCGCCAGCCGTACTAGCGCATCGAACACCGGGGAGCTGTTTTTT	CASRTSASNTGELFF